Below, one T cell receptor (beta chain) is given with its context. The source of the sample is a study of T cell clones after liver transplantation. Overall study context: Graft-donor-reactive sequences were compared with third-party-reactive TCRbeta sequences from pre-transplant mixed lymphocyte reactions.

The length of the CDR3 is 14 residues. The V and J ends lost 4 bases and 10 bases respectively, with 17 bases between them. From germline, CDR1 is MNHNS and CDR2 SASEGT. Profiled with immunoSEQ multiplex PCR; TCRdb holds only in-frame clones, not every one. The sample has about 80,000 clones, 80% to 85% seen once. The TCR was taken from a human patient who received a liver transplant. The graft donor may have contributed some T cells. Sample: CD4+ T cells from blood, taken 46 months after liver transplant. The genes are TRBV6-1 and TRBJ2-1; weak D call: TRBD2 (5 bases). CDR3 nucleotides: TGTGCCAGCAGTGTACTAGTACCCCCTGGCGAGCAGTTCTTC. Translation gives CASSVLVPPGEQFF.